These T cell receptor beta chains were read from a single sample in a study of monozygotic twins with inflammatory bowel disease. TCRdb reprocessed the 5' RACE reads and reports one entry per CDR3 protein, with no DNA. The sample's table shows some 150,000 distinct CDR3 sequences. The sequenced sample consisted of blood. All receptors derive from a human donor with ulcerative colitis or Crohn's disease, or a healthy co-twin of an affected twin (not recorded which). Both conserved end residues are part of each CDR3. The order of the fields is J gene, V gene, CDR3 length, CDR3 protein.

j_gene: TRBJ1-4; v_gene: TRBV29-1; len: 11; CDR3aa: CSGGRPEKLFF
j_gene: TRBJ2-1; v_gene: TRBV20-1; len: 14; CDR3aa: CSAHRAAGGGEQFF
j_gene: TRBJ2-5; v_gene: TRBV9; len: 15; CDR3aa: CASSTDLGNQETQYF
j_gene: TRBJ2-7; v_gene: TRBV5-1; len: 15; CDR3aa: CASSTGTSGRYEQYF
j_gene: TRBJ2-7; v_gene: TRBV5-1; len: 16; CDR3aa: CASSLPRDNQVYEQYF
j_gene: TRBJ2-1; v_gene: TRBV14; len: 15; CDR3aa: CASSQEISPGGEQFF
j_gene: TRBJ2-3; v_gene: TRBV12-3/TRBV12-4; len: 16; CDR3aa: CASSRTLAGRTDTQYF
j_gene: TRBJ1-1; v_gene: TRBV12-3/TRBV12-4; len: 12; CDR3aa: CASSYMNTEAFF
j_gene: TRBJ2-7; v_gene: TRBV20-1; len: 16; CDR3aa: CSARSGQGRSMREQYF
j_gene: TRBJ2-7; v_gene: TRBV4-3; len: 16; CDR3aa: CASSQVKAGGPDEQYF
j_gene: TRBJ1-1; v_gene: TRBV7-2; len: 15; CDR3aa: CASSQTGIGNTEAFF
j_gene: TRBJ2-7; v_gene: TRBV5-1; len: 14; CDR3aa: CASSLYQGRYEQYF
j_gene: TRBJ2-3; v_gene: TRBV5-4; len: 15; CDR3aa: CASSPSGGGTDTQYF
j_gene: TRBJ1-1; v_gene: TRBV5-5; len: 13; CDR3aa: CASSSVGYTEAFF
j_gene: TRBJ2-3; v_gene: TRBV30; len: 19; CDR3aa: CAWSVLFGLAISSTDTQYF
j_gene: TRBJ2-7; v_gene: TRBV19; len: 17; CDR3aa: CASSINSGTGTPHEQYF
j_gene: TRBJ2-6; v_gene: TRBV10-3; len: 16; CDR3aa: CAISEVATSGANVLTF
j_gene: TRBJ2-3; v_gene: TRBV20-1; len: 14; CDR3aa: CSANKRWDTDTQYF
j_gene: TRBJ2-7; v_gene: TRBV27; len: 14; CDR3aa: CASAPGRGPYEQYF
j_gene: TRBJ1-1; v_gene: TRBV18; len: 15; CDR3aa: CASSPIGGLNTEAFF
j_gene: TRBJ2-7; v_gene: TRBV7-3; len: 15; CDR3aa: CASSPGNRPAYEQYF
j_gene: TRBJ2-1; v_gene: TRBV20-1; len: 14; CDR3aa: CSARQAGGPSEQFF
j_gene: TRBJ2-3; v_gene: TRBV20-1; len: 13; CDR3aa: CSAMTRNTDTQYF
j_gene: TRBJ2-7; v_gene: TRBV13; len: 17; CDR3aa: CASSLLGLAGAPNEQYF
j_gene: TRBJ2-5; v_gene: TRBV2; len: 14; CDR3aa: CASSAGTGEETQYF
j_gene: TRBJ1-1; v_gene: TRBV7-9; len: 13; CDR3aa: CASTPWGVGKAFF
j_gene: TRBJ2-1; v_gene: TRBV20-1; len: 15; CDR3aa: CSAGGLAGNYNEQFF
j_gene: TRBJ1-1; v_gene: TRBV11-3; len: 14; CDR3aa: CASSFYRDRGLAFF
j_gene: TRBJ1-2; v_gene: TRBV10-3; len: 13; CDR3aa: CAISGDRGNGYTF
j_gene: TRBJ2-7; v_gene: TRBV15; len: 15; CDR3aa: CATSRGTRGTYEQYF
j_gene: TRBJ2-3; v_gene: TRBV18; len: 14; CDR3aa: CASSQDPTADTQYF
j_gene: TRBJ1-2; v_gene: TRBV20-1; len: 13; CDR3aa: CSARPQLNYGYTF
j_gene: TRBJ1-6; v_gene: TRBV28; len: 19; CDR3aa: CASSLRGPPRGFYNSPLHF
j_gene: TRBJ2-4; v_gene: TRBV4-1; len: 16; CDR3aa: CASSHFSGTEGNIQYF
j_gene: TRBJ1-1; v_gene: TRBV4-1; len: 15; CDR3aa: CASTRMAAMNTEAFF
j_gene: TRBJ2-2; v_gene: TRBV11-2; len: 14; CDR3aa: CASSLGAYTGELFF
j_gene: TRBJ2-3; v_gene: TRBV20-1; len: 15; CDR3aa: CSARARAGDTDTQYF
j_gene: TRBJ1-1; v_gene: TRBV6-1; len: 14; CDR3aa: CASSGGQANTEAFF
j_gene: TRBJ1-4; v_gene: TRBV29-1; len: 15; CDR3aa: CSVGDQTGGGEKLFF
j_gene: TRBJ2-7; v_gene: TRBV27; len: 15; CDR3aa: CASSFSWGMTYEQYF
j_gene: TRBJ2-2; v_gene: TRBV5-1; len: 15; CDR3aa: CASSVQGLSTGELFF
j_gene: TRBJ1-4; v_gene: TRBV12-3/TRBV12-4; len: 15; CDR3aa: CASSPPWTGHEKLFF
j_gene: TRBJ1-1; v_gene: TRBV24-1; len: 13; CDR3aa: CATSDMTNTEAFF
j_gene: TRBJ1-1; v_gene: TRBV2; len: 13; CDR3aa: CASSQGRDTEAFF